This T cell receptor beta chain originates from a study of metastatic and nonmetastatic thyroid tumors. Whole-study results and caveats: Malignant thyroid tumors reportedly exceeded benign nodules significantly in TCR beta diversity, with the difference appearing in blood and tumor.

As regards this clone: Antigen: not known.

Germline assignment: CDR1 SGHNT and CDR2 YYREEE (reference sequence). The V and J ends lost 0 bases and 6 bases, in that order; junction bases with no gene match: 4. The CDR3 has 16 residues. Each patient went into thyroid surgery without having received any treatment. TCRdb re-called clones from the PCR reads using MiXCR. The sample records about 22,000 clones, under 25% being singletons. Sequences were obtained from blood. The sequence was obtained from a male donor with papillary thyroid cancer or a benign thyroid nodule (not recorded which). Some clones in this sample may be carry-over from other donors' samples. The J gene is TRBJ2-3, the V gene TRBV5-4; 13 nucleotides match TRBD2. CDR3 in amino acids: CASSLAGTSGKDTQYF. CDR3 DNA: TGTGCCAGCAGCTTGGCCGGGACTAGCGGGAAGGATACGCAGTATTTT.